This T cell receptor (beta chain) stems from a study of T cell responses to AZD1222 COVID-19 vaccine. Notes on the study in general: Unmutated variant regions are reportedly the target of nearly half of TCRs that are spike-specific. Spike was spanned by vaccine-associated CD4 TCRs, which were dominant at 160-218 and 743-854. Recipients of two AZD1222 doses showed rising Spike-specific TCR breadth and depth.

Remarks on this clone: As yet, its antigen is unknown.

Sequenced by immunoSEQ multiplex PCR; TCRdb stores in-frame clones only, minus some. This table holds 150,000 to 200,000 clones, 87% found once. The sample was peripheral blood, taken on day 0 of AZD1222 vaccination. The receptor's source is an adult in good health.

The DNA of the CDR3 is TGTGCCAGCAGCCGTCGGACAGGGGGCGAGCAGTACTTC. Translation gives CASSRRTGGEQYF. This chain connects TRBV7-3 to TRBJ2-7, with 10 positions matching TRBD1. This CDR3 is 13 amino acids long. V was clipped by 5 bases and J by 6 bases; unmatched bases: 4. Looked up from germline, CDR1 is SGHTA and CDR2 is FQGTGA. The full variable domain, rest sourced from reference TRBV7-3 and TRBJ2-7, is GAGVSQTPSNKVTEKGKYVELRCDPISGHTALYWYRQSLGQGPEFLIYFQGTGAADDSGLPNDRFFAVRPEGSVSTLKIQRTERGDSAVYLCASSRRTGGEQYFGPGTRLTVT.